This TCR beta chain is from a study of blood T cell repertoires in COVID-19. Per the study methods: Estimated nucleated cell counts came from reference gene primer amplification. TCRdb's copy holds only in-frame clones and misses some; the assay was immunoSEQ multiplex PCR. V, J and clone size derive from that table, while D and trimming were established from the DNA sequence. The sample has roughly 280,000 clones; more than 80% are singletons. Participants were aged about 18 to 100 years from 24 US areas. Each participant's cohort was designated according to participant-reported clinical history. Donors of Cohort 3 who recovered were those that had two negative PCRs, clearance, or symptom resolution. J lost 4 bases, V lost 4 bases, and 6 bases had no gene match. The CDR3 has 17 residues. In germline, CDR1 is SGHRS, CDR2 YFSETQ.

Sequenced input: PBMCs or T cells enriched from blood (not recorded which). The chain combines TRBV5-1 with TRBJ2-1; 15 positions agree with TRBD2. The sequence derives from a woman aged 18 to 35 who had recovered from COVID-19. CDR3 region: CASSPGLAGGSYNEQFF. The DNA for the CDR3 is TGCGCCAGCAGCCCGGGACTAGCGGGGGGTTCTTACAATGAGCAGTTCTTC.